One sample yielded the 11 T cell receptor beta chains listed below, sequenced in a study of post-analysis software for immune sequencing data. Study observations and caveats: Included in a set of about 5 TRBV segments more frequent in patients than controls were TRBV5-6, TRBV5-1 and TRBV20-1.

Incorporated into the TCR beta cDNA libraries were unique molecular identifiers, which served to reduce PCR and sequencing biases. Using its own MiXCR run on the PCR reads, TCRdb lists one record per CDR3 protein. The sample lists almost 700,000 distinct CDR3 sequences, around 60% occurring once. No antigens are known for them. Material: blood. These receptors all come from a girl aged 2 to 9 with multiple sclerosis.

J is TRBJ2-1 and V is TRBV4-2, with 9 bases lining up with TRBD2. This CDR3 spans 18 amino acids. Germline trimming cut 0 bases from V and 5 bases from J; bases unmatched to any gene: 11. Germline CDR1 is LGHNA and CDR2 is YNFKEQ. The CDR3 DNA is TGTGCCAGCAGCCAAGATCCCTCGGGAGCGGGGGGAAACAATGAGCAGTTCTTC. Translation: CASSQDPSGAGGNNEQFF.

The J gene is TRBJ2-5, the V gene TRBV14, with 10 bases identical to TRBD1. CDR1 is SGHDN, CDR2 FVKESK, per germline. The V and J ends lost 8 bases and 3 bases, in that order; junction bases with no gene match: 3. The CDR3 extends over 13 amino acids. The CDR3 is CASDRGRKETQYF. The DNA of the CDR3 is TGTGCCAGCGACAGGGGGCGAAAAGAGACCCAGTACTTC.

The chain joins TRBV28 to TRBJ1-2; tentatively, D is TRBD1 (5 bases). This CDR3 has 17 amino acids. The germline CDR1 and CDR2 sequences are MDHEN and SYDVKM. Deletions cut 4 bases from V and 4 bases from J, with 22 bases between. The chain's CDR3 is CASSSPRGQDVFYGYTF. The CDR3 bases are TGTGCCAGCAGTTCCCCCCGTGGACAAGATGTCTTCTATGGCTACACCTTC.

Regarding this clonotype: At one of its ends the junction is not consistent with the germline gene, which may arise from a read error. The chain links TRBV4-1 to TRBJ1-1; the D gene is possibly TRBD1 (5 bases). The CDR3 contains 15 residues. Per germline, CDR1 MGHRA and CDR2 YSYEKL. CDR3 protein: CAGSHHRGRNTEAFF. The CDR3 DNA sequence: TGCGCCGGCAGCCACCACCGGGGCAGGAACACTGAAGCTTTCTTT.

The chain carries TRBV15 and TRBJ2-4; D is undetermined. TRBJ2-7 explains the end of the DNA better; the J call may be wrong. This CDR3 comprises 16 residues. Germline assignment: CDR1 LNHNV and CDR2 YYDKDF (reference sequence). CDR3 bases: TGTGCCACCAGCAGAGATAATAACGTGCCAGCTTACGAGCAGTACTTC. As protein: CATSRDNNVPAYEQYF.

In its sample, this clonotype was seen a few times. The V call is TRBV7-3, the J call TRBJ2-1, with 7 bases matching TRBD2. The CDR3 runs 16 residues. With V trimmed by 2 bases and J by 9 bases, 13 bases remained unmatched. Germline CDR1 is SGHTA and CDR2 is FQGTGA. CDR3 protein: CASSLGRLAEGGEQFF. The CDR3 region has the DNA TGTGCCAGCAGCTTAGGGAGGCTAGCGGAAGGTGGTGAGCAGTTCTTC.

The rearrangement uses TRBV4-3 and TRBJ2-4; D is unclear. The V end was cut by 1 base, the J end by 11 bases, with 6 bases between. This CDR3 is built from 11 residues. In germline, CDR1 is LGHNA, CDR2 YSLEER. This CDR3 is CASSQGEFQYF. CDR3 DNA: TGCGCCAGCAGCCAAGGGGAATTTCAGTACTTC.

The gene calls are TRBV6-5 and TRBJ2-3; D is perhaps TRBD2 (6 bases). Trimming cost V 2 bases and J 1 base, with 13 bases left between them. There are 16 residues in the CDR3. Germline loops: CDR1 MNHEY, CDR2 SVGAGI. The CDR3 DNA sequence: TGTGCCAGCAGTTACGGGCCGGGACTCGGCACAGATACGCAGTATTTT. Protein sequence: CASSYGPGLGTDTQYF.

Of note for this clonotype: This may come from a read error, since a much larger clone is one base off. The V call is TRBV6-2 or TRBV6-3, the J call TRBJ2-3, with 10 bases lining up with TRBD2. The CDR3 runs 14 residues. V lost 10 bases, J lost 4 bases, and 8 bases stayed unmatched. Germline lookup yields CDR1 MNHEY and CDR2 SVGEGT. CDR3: CAIRTSGVADTQYF. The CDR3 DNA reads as TGTGCCATACGAACTAGCGGGGTAGCAGATACGCAGTATTTT.

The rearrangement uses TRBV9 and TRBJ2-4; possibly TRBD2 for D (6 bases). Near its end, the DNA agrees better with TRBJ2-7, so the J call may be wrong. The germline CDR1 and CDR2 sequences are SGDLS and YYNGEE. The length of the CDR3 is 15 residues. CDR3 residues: CASSVAPSASYEQYF. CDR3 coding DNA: TGTGCCAGCAGCGTAGCTCCTAGCGCCTCCTACGAGCAGTACTTC.

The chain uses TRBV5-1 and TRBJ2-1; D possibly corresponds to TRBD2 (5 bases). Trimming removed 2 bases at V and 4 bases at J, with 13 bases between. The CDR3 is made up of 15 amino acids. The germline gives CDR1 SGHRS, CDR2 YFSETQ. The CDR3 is CASSLLGRLYNEQFF. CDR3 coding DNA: TGCGCCAGCAGCTTATTGGGGAGACTATACAATGAGCAGTTCTTC. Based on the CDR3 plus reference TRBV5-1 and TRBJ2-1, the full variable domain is KAGVTQTPRYLIKTRGQQVTLSCSPISGHRSVSWYQQTPGQGLQFLFEYFSETQRNKGNFPGRFSGRQFSNSRSEMNVSTLELGDSALYLCASSLLGRLYNEQFFGPGTRLTVL.